The 26 T cell receptor beta chains below were found in one sample sequenced in a study of blood T cell repertoires in COVID-19. The table came from immunoSEQ multiplex PCR; TCRdb's copy has only in-frame clones and leaves some out. This table holds about 120,000 clones, about four fifths found once. The specimen was peripheral blood. Every receptor here comes from a human donor in a cohort sampled during active COVID-19.

The chain joins TRBV19 to TRBJ2-5; a possible D gene is TRBD1 (5 bases). CDR1 and CDR2 (germline): LNHDA, SQIVND (reference sequence). Trimming removed 6 bases at V and 3 bases at J, with 17 bases between. The CDR3 runs 15 residues. CDR3: CASSPGFDREETQYF. The CDR3, as DNA: TGTGCCAGTAGCCCAGGGTTCGACAGAGAAGAGACCCAGTACTTC.

The genes are TRBV3-1 (or the pseudogene TRBV3-2) and TRBJ2-1; 11 nucleotides line up with TRBD2. Trimming removed 7 bases from V and 5 bases from J; junction bases left unmatched: 7. Germline CDR1 reads LGHDT; CDR2 reads YNNKEL (reference sequence). There are 15 residues in the CDR3. CDR3 sequence reads: CASIPSGGRNNEQFF. The DNA of the CDR3 is TGTGCCAGCATCCCTAGCGGGGGGAGGAACAATGAGCAGTTCTTC.

The chain recombines TRBV10-1 with TRBJ1-6, with D tentatively TRBD1 (6 bases). Per the germline V gene, CDR1 is WNHNN and CDR2 is SYGVQD (reference sequence). V was cut by 1 base and J by 10 bases, with 11 bases left in between. The CDR3 spans 14 residues. The CDR3 nucleotides read TGCGCCAGCAGTGAGTACAGGGATGCCTCACCCCTCCACTTT. This sequence encodes CASSEYRDASPLHF.

V gene TRBV5-8 combines with J gene TRBJ2-3, with TRBD2 identical over 13 bases. This CDR3 spans 16 amino acids. The trim removed 4 bases at V and 1 base at J, leaving 3 bases unmatched. Germline lookup yields CDR1 SGHTS and CDR2 YDEGEE. Here the CDR3 DNA reads TGTGCCAGCAGCAGACTAGCGGGGGGTGGCACAGATACGCAGTATTTT. Its translation: CASSRLAGGGTDTQYF.

The chain carries TRBV7-8 and TRBJ2-7; the D is unclear. CDR1 is SGHVS, CDR2 FQNEAQ, per germline. The CDR3 totals 13 residues. With 4 bases removed from V and 6 bases from J, the gap between germline ends came to 13 bases. CDR3 bases: TGTGCCAGCAGCTCGCCTGACACGTTCGAGCAGTACTTC. Encoded protein: CASSSPDTFEQYF. The full variable domain, rest sourced from reference TRBV7-8 and TRBJ2-7, is GAGVSQSPRYKVAKRGQDVALRCDPISGHVSLFWYQQALGQGPEFLTYFQNEAQLDKSGLPSDRFFAERPEGSVSTLKIQRTQQEDSAVYLCASSSPDTFEQYFGPGTRLTVT.

V usage is TRBV6-6 and J usage is TRBJ2-4; D is unresolved. The germline V and J ends were trimmed by 4 bases and 1 base, with 8 bases remaining between them. This CDR3 region has 14 residues. The germline gives CDR1 MNHNY, CDR2 SVGAGI (reference sequence). The CDR3 loop is CASSSLQAKNIQYF. The CDR3 coding sequence is TGTGCCAGCAGTTCCCTTCAGGCCAAAAACATTCAGTACTTC.

The chain employs TRBV27 and TRBJ2-5; D is perhaps TRBD1 (5 bases). The CDR3 spans 13 residues. The germline V gene has CDR1 MNHEY and CDR2 SMNVEV (reference sequence). V dropped 6 bases and J dropped 1 base, with 9 bases sitting between them. CDR3 region: CASSPGFQETQYF. In nucleotides, the CDR3 is TGTGCCAGCAGCCCAGGGTTCCAAGAGACCCAGTACTTC.

This sequence joins TRBV7-9 and TRBJ2-5, with 7 bases matching TRBD2. The CDR3 is 13 amino acids. J lost 2 bases, V lost 8 bases, and 5 bases had no gene match. The germline V gene encodes CDR1 SEHNR and CDR2 FQNEAQ (reference sequence). The CDR3 spells CASHTSEQETQYF. CDR3 nucleotide sequence: TGTGCCAGCCATACTAGCGAACAAGAGACCCAGTACTTC.

Turning to this clone: This may be a read error, as it is one base from a much larger clone. J is TRBJ2-1 and V is TRBV5-6; D not resolved. Germline V gene lookup returns CDR1 SGHDT and CDR2 YYEEEE. The V gene lost 4 bases and the J gene lost 4 bases, with 3 bases spanning the gap. The CDR3 runs 11 residues. The CDR3 loop reads CASSQYNEQFF. DNA of the CDR3: TGTGCCAGCAGCCAGTACAATGAGCAGTTCTTC.

The rearrangement joins TRBV27 to TRBJ1-5, with 8 bases aligning to TRBD1. The CDR3 extends over 16 amino acids. Germline V gene sequence: CDR1 MNHEY, CDR2 SMNVEV (reference sequence). The J segment lost 5 bases and the V segment lost 7 bases, leaving 13 bases of the junction unmatched. CDR3 protein: CASMRDRFMSDQPQHF. In DNA, the CDR3 is TGTGCCAGCATGAGGGACAGGTTTATGTCGGATCAGCCCCAGCATTTT.

This clone occurred once. The chain is built from TRBV6-5 and TRBJ2-7, with 7 bases aligning to TRBD1. The germline V gene has CDR1 MNHEY and CDR2 SVGAGI. J was trimmed by 2 bases and V by 3 bases; bases with no gene match: 4. CDR3 length: 14 residues. CDR3 sequence: CASSYRGPPYEQYF. CDR3 in DNA: TGTGCCAGCAGTTATAGGGGGCCCCCCTACGAGCAGTACTTC.

The J gene is TRBJ2-7, the V gene TRBV6-6, with 8 bases aligning to TRBD2. From germline, CDR1 is MNHNY and CDR2 SVGAGI (reference sequence). The J segment lost 4 bases and the V segment lost 0 bases, leaving 5 bases of the junction unmatched. This CDR3 spans 15 amino acids. CDR3 sequence: CASSYSLTGGYEQYF. The CDR3 DNA reads as TGTGCCAGCAGTTACTCTTTAACGGGGGGGTACGAGCAGTACTTC.

The rearrangement uses TRBV6-1 and TRBJ1-2; tentative D call: TRBD1 (5 bases). The CDR3 covers 19 residues. V dropped 1 base and J dropped 4 bases, with 25 bases sitting between them. Germline V gene data show CDR1 as MNHNS and CDR2 as SASEGT. CDR3 region: CASSEGSGGTLEEIYGYTF. CDR3 sequence (DNA): TGTGCCAGCAGTGAAGGGTCGGGGGGGACTCTCGAGGAAATCTATGGCTACACCTTC.

The V call is TRBV7-9, the J call TRBJ2-3, with 11 positions matching TRBD2. J was trimmed by 3 bases and V by 1 base; bases with no gene match: 3. This CDR3 has 16 amino acids. Germline CDR1 is SEHNR and CDR2 is FQNEAQ (reference sequence). The DNA of the CDR3 is TGTGCCAGCAGCTTAGGACTAGCGGGGTTTACAGATACGCAGTATTTT. Translation gives CASSLGLAGFTDTQYF. The variable domain in full, with the rest retrieved from reference TRBV7-9 and TRBJ2-3, is DTGVSQNPRHKITKRGQNVTFRCDPISEHNRLYWYRQTLGQGPEFLTYFQNEAQLEKSRLLSDRFSAERPKGSFSTLEIQRTEQGDSAMYLCASSLGLAGFTDTQYFGPGTRLTVL.

The genes are TRBV27 and TRBJ2-5; 11 bases line up with TRBD2. Germline V gene lookup returns CDR1 MNHEY and CDR2 SMNVEV (reference sequence). Unmatched junction bases numbered 6, after V lost 5 bases and J lost 4 bases. This CDR3 region has 15 residues. For the CDR3, the DNA is TGTGCCAGCAGTCCGGAGCTAGCGGGGGGAGAGACCCAGTACTTC. Its protein is CASSPELAGGETQYF.

The V and J genes are TRBV4-2 and TRBJ2-2; 8 bases fit TRBD2. The V gene end was trimmed by 2 bases and the J gene end by 4 bases; junction bases not matched to a gene: 0. Germline-derived CDR1 and CDR2 are LGHNA and YNFKEQ. The CDR3 spans 14 residues. The CDR3 sequence: CASSQSGGTGELFF. The CDR3 coding sequence is TGTGCCAGCAGCCAAAGCGGGGGCACCGGGGAGCTGTTTTTT.

This chain joins TRBV9 and TRBJ2-3, with D possibly matching TRBD2 (5 bases). Germline CDR1 SGDLS, CDR2 YYNGEE. Trimming left V 0 bases short and J 5 bases short, with 7 bases between. This CDR3 has 13 residues. DNA for the CDR3: TGTGCCAGCAGCGTAGGGAGCGGAGATACGCAGTATTTT. Translation gives CASSVGSGDTQYF.

The chain recombines TRBV29-1 with TRBJ1-6; D unclear. This CDR3 is built from 13 residues. Germline V CDR1 and CDR2: SQVTM, ANQGSEA. Trimming pared 3 bases from V and 3 bases from J, leaving 6 bases between. CDR3 loop: CSVDTLYNSPLHF. The CDR3 nucleotides are TGCAGCGTTGACACTCTCTATAATTCACCCCTCCACTTT.

The chain's CDR3 is CASSQDTSGQPQHF. The CDR3 coding sequence is TGTGCCAGCAGTCAGGACACCTCAGGTCAGCCCCAGCATTTT. The V gene is TRBV2, the J gene TRBJ1-5; perhaps TRBD1 as D (5 bases). The germline V gene encodes CDR1 SNHLY and CDR2 FYNNEI. The CDR3 totals 14 residues. V dropped 5 bases and J dropped 6 bases, with 14 bases sitting between them.

This clone was counted once. The V gene is TRBV29-1, the J gene TRBJ2-3, with 7 bases identical to TRBD1. V was pared by 6 bases and J by 1 base, with 13 bases of the junction left unmatched. The germline V gene has CDR1 SQVTM and CDR2 ANQGSEA. The CDR3 is 16 residues long. DNA of the CDR3: TGCAGCGTCCGGGGTGGACAGGAACTAGGCACAGATACGCAGTATTTT. This gives the protein CSVRGGQELGTDTQYF.

V is TRBV6-6 and J is TRBJ2-3; 7 nucleotides line up with TRBD1. The CDR3 is 15 amino acids. Germline V gives CDR1 MNHNY, CDR2 SVGAGI (reference sequence). Losses at the gene ends were 4 bases for V and 5 bases for J; bases not matched to a gene: 9. The CDR3 here is CASSFWTGPGDTQYF. CDR3 sequence (DNA): TGTGCCAGCAGTTTCTGGACAGGCCCCGGAGATACGCAGTATTTT.

The genes are TRBV9 and TRBJ1-1, with 9 bases aligning to TRBD1. This CDR3 has 14 residues. Germline-derived CDR1 and CDR2 are SGDLS and YYNGEE. After removal of 3 bases from V and 4 bases from J, the junction contained 4 bases not matched to a gene. CDR3 nucleotides: TGTGCCAGCAGCGGGGACAGGGCGGGCACTGAAGCTTTCTTT. This translates into CASSGDRAGTEAFF.

The V call is TRBV7-8, the J call TRBJ2-1; the match to TRBD2 covers 9 bases. The junction had 3 bases not matched to a gene; V was cut back by 5 bases and J by 10 bases. This CDR3 spans 12 amino acids. CDR1 is SGHVS, CDR2 FQNEAQ, per germline. The CDR3 protein is CASSRGLAEQFF. CDR3 DNA sequence: TGTGCCAGCAGCCGCGGACTAGCGGAGCAGTTCTTC.

This clone was counted only a few times. The genes are TRBV7-9 and TRBJ2-7; maybe TRBD1 (6 bases). In germline, CDR1 is SEHNR, CDR2 FQNEAQ (reference sequence). With 8 bases removed from V and 3 bases from J, the gap between germline ends came to 8 bases. This CDR3 has 11 residues. Here the CDR3 DNA reads TGTGCCAGCGGGACATTCTACGAGCAGTACTTC. Translating it yields CASGTFYEQYF.

The count of this clone is one. The chain recombines TRBV12-2 with TRBJ1-2; the D call in the table, TRBD1, was not verified against the DNA. TRBV12-2 is a pseudogene segment. This CDR3 has 13 amino acids. CDR3 protein: CASRPRDSYGYTF. DNA for the CDR3: TGTGCAAGTCGCCCCCGGGACAGCTATGGCTACACCTTC.

V is TRBV29-1 and J is TRBJ1-4, with D unclear. Trimming shortened V by 3 bases and J by 5 bases, and 4 bases separated the two germline ends. CDR3 length equals 11 residues. Germline lookup yields CDR1 SQVTM and CDR2 ANQGSEA. As DNA, the CDR3 is TGCAGCGTTGACAGGAATGAAAAACTGTTTTTT. Translation: CSVDRNEKLFF.